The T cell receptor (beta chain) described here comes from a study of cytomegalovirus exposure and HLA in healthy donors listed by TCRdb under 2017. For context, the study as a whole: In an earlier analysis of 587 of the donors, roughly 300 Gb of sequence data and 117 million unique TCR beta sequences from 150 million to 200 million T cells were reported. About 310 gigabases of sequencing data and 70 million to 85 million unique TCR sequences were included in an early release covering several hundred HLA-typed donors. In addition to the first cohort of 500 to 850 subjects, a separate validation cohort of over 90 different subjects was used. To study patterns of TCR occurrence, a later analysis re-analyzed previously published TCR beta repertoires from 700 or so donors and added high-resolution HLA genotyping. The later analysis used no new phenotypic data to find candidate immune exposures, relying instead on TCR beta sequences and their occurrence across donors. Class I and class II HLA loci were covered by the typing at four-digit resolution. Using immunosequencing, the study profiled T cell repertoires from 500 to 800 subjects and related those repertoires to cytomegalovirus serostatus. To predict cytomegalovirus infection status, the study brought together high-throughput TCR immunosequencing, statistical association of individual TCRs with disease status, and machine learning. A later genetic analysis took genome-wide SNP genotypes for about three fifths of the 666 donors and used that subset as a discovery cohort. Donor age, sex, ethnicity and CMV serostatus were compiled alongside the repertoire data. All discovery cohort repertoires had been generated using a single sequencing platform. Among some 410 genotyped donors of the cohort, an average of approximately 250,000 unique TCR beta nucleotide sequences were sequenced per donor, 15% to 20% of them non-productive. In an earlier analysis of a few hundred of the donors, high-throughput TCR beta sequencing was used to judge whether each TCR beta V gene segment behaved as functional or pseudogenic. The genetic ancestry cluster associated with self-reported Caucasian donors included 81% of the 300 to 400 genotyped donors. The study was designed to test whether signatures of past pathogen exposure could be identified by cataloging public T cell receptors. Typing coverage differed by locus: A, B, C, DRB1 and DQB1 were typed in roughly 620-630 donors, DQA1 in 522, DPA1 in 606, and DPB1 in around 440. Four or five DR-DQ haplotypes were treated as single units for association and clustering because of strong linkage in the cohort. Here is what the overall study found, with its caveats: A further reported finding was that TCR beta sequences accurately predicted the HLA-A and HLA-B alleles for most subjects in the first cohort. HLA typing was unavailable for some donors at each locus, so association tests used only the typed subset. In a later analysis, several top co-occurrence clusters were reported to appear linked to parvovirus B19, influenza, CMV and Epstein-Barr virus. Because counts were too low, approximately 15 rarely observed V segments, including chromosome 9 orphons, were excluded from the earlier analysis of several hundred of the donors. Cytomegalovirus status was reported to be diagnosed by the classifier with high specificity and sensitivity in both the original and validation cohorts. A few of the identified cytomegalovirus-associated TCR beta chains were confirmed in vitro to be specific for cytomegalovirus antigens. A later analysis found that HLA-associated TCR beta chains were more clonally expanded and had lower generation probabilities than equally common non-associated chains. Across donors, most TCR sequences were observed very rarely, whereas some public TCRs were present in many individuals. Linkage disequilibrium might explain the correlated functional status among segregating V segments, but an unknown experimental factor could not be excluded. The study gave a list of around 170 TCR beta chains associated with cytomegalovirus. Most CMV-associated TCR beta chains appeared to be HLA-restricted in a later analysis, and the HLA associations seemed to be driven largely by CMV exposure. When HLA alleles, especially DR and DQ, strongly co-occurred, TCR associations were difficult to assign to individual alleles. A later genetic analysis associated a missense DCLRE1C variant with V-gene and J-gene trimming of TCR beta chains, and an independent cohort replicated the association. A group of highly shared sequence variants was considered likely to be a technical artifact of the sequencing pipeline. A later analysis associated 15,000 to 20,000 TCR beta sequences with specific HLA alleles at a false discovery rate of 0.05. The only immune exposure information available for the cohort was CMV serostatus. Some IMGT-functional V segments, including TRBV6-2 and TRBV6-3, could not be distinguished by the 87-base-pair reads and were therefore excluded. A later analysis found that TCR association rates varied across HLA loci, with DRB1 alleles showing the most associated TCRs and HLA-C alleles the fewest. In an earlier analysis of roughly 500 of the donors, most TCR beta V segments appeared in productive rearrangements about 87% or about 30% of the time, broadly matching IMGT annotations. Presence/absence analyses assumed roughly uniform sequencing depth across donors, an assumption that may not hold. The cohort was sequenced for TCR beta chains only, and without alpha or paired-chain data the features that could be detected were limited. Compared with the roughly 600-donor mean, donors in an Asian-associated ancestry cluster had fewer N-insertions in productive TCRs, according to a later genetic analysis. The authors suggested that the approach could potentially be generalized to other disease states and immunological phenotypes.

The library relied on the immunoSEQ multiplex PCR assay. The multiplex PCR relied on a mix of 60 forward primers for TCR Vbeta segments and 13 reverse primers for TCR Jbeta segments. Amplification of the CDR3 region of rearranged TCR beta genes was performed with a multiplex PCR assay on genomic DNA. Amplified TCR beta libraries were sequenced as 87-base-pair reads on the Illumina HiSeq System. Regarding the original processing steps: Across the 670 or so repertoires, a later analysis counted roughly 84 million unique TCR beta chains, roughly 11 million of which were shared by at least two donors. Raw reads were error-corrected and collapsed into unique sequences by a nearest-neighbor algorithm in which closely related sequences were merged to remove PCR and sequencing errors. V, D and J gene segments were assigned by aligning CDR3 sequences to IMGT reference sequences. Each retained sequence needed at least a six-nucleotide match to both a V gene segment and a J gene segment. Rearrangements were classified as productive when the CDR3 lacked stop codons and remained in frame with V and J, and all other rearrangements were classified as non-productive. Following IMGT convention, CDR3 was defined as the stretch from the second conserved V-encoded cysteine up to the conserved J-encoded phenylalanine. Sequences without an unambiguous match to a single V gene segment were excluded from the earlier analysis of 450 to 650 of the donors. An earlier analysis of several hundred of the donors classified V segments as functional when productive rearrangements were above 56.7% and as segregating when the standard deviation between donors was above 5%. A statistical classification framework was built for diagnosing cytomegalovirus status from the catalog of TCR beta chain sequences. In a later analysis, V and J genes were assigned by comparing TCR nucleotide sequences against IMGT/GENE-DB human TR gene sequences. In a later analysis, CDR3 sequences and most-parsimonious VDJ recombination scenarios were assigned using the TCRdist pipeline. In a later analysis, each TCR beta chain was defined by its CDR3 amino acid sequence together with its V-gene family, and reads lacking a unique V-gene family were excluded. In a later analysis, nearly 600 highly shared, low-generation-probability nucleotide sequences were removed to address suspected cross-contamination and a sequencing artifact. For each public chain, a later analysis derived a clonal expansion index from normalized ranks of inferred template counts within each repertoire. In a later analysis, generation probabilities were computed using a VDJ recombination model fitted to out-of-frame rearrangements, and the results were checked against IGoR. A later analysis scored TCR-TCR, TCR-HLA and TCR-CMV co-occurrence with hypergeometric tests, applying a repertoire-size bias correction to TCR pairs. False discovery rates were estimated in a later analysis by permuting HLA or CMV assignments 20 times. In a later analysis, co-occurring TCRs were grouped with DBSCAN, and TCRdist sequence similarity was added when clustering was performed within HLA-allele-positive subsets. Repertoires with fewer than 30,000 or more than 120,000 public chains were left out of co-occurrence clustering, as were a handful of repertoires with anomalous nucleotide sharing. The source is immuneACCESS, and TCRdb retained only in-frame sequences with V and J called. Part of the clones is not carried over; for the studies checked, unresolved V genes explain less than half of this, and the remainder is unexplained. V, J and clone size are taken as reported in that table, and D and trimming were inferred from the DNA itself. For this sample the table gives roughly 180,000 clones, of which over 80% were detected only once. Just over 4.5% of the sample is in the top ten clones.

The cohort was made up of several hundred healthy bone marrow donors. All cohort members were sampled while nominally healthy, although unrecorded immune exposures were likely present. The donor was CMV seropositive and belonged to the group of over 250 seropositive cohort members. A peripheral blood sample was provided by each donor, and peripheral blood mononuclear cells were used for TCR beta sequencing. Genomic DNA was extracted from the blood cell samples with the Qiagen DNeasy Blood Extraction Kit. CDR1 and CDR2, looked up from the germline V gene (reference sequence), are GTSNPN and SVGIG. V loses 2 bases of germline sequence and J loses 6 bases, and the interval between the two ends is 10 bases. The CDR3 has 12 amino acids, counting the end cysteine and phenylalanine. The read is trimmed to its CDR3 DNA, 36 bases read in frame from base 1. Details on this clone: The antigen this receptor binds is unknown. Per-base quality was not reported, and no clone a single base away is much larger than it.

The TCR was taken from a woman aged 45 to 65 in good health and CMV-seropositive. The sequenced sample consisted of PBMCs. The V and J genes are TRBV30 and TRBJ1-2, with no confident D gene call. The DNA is TGTGCCTGGAGTCTATCGCCGAATGGCTACACCTTC. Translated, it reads CAWSLSPNGYTF.